This T cell receptor beta chain came from a study of shared clonotypes between healthy human individuals. This CDR3 has 13 amino acids. Germline values: CDR1 SGHTA, CDR2 FQGTGA. Trimming left V 4 bases short and J 8 bases short, with 14 bases between. Donation came from healthy HIV-negative adults that had no recent acute infections or vaccinations. DNA at approximately 200 ng, 25,000 to 35,000 T cell genomes, went into sorted-subset replicate PCRs. This table comes from immunoSEQ multiplex PCR, and its TCRdb copy is limited to in-frame clones, with some not included. The sample contains roughly 640,000 clones, 74% of which appear only once. This clone turned up a few times. The antigen remains undetermined. Overall study findings and caveats: Only a few donors were included, so the genetic and exposure-history diversity represented was limited. When naive CD4 clonotypes were compared across a few donors, around 5% were shared.

This TCR came from a woman in her 30s in good health. Sequences were obtained from memory CD4+ T cells sorted from blood. The subset is: CD45RA-negative fraction. The genes are TRBV7-3 and TRBJ1-2; no clear D gene. The CDR3 DNA sequence: TGTGCCAGCAGCTATGAACGGGGAAACGGCTACACCTTC. The encoded protein is CASSYERGNGYTF.